The rows below give T cell receptor beta chains drawn from one sample of a study of blood T cells in healthy people across ages. TCRdb analysed the 5' RACE reads with MiXCR anew, one entry per CDR3 protein. Among some 850,000 distinct CDR3 sequences, roughly 25% were seen once, and the ten largest hold about 2.9%. These data also formed part of another study, on T cells of mothers and their children.

Material: blood. The receptors were gathered from a boy aged 5-17 years in good health. Both conserved end residues are trimmed from each CDR3. Each record gives: CDR3 protein, V gene, clone size, J gene. Size tells how often a clone was seen (once, few, many) or the class of an expanded clone, and some rows leave it out.

AIRDDQETQY,TRBV2,.,TRBJ2-5
ASSQDKRLAGGRNIQY,TRBV3-1,.,TRBJ2-4
ATNTTEREQY,TRBV24-1,few,TRBJ2-7
ASNAGPLNTEAF,TRBV7-9,.,TRBJ1-1
ASSVESLLSGNTIY,TRBV9,few,TRBJ1-3
ASSYSGGQPDTQY,TRBV6-5,.,TRBJ2-3
ASSFTAGEETQY,TRBV12-3/TRBV12-4,.,TRBJ2-5
ASSPPTPGQNSKNIQY,TRBV7-9,.,TRBJ2-4
ASSGVGGGQYQETQY,TRBV5-4,few,TRBJ2-5
AGRTSGGEQF,TRBV6-6,few,.
SVAGDNYGYT,TRBV29-1,.,TRBJ1-2
ASNQEVLAGGNEQF,TRBV4-1,few,TRBJ2-1
VTAGQGNEQY,TRBV24-1,few,.
ASSFWDSRSYEQY,TRBV7-9,.,TRBJ2-7
ASSEDRGNYNEQF,TRBV10-1,few,.
ASSSEQGTEAF,TRBV7-7,few,TRBJ1-1
ASSFTSWAEAF,TRBV11-2,few,TRBJ1-1
ASSYSSGVAVPVRF,TRBV6-5,few,TRBJ2-7
ASSRETYTGELF,TRBV5-1,.,TRBJ2-2
ASRLLGAGTDTQY,TRBV27,few,TRBJ2-3
ASSPISTGSNYGYT,TRBV6-1,.,TRBJ1-2
SVGGEAKNIQY,TRBV29-1,.,TRBJ2-4
ASSFGQGGSGYT,TRBV7-9,few,TRBJ1-2
ASSVGQGNEELF,TRBV5-1,.,TRBJ1-4
ASSLDGTGNTEAF,TRBV11-2,.,TRBJ1-1
ASSKDRVGGYT,TRBV4-1,few,TRBJ1-2
ASSYSTGVDTQY,TRBV6-2/TRBV6-3,.,TRBJ2-3
SVEGGGKTYEQY,TRBV29-1,.,TRBJ2-7
ASRGGERPDTQY,TRBV11-2,few,TRBJ2-3
AISGQATTEAF,TRBV10-3,.,TRBJ1-1
ASSQGAGEETQY,TRBV3-1,few,TRBJ2-5
ASSDRGIHYGYT,TRBV2,few,TRBJ1-2
ASSYSRGPVETQY,TRBV6-5,.,TRBJ2-5
ASSPRHPNQPQH,TRBV6-5,few,TRBJ1-5
ASSLGKGATGNTIY,TRBV7-8,few,TRBJ1-3
ASSLGIGLGYT,TRBV12-3/TRBV12-4,once,TRBJ1-2
ASSHHGGQGAYNSPLH,TRBV4-1,.,TRBJ1-6
SVTRVHTEAF,TRBV29-1,.,TRBJ1-1
ASSLGTVGVRTEAF,TRBV28,.,TRBJ1-1
ASSGWGTVPTDTQY,TRBV6-1,few,TRBJ2-3
AAGTGTRETQY,TRBV10-2,.,TRBJ2-5
ASSTASSSYEQY,TRBV5-1,few,TRBJ2-7
ASSLDPGLMSSGNTIY,TRBV11-2,few,TRBJ1-3
ASSSQGGRGTDTQY,TRBV2,.,TRBJ2-3
ASKRGPLGRQETQY,TRBV5-5,.,TRBJ2-5
ASSALGGTGGTGELF,TRBV7-8,.,TRBJ2-2
SASGAPGPNYNEQF,TRBV20-1,few,TRBJ2-1
TSSLGSGTVNQPQH,TRBV5-1,few,TRBJ1-5
ASSRDGYSNEKLF,TRBV10-2,.,TRBJ1-4
AIIEDEGSYGYT,TRBV10-3,few,TRBJ1-2
ASSLMGREQY,TRBV27,many,TRBJ2-5
SARDATGEKLF,TRBV20-1,.,TRBJ1-4